The rows below give T cell receptor beta chains drawn from one sample of a study of control samples from healthy donors and cancer patients. Here immunoSEQ multiplex PCR was the method, and the copy in TCRdb shows in-frame clones only, minus some. The sample lists about 35,000 clones; approximately 94% were seen once. Material for sequencing was PBMCs. The receptors come from a man in his forties with colorectal cancer. CDR3s include the opening cysteine and the closing phenylalanine or tryptophan. The order of the fields is clone size, J gene, V gene, D gene, CDR3 DNA, CDR3 protein. A D gene is named only where the DNA matches it firmly. Where a row states a size, it is once, few, many or the class of an expanded clone; other rows omit it.

.,TRBJ2-2,TRBV19,.,TGTGCCAGTAAGGTCCAGGGCGGCCCTCAAGCCGGGGAGCTGTTTTTT,CASKVQGGPQAGELFF
.,TRBJ1-1,TRBV5-1,.,TGCGCCAGCAGCAGCCAAGGGAAAGGGACTGAAGCTTTCTTT,CASSSQGKGTEAFF
.,TRBJ1-6,TRBV28,TRBD1,TGTGCCAGCAGTTTATGGGGACAGGAGTATAATTCACCCCTCCACTTT,CASSLWGQEYNSPLHF
.,TRBJ1-6,TRBV30,TRBD1,TGTGCCTGGAGGGCAGGGGGCGGTTCACCCCTCCACTTT,CAWRAGGGSPLHF
.,TRBJ2-7,TRBV27,TRBD1,TGTGCCAGCAGTCCATCCAGGGGGCCCAACGAGCAATACTTC,CASSPSRGPNEQYF
once,TRBJ1-1,TRBV5-4,TRBD1,TGTGCCAGCAGCGGGACAGGGGGCGGAGCGGCTGAAGCTTTCTTT,CASSGTGGGAAEAFF
.,TRBJ2-1,TRBV9,TRBD2,TGTGCCAGCAGCGTCGCTATTACTAGCGGGGGCTTATACAATGAGCAGTTCTTC,CASSVAITSGGLYNEQFF
.,TRBJ1-1,TRBV3-1/TRBV3-2,TRBD1,TGTGCCAGCAGCCACGGGACAGGGATCACTGAAGCTTTCTTT,CASSHGTGITEAFF
once,TRBJ2-7,TRBV5-1,.,TGCGCCAGCAGCTTGGCAGGTGTCTACGAGCAGTACTTC,CASSLAGVYEQYF
.,TRBJ1-1,TRBV6-5,.,TGTGCCAGCAGTAAACGACAGGAGTCCGGAGGTGAGGCTTTCTTT,CASSKRQESGGEAFF
.,TRBJ2-3,TRBV3-1/TRBV3-2,.,TGTGCCAGCAGCCAAGGACCGGTCACAGATACGCAGTATTTT,CASSQGPVTDTQYF
.,TRBJ2-7,TRBV2,.,TGTGCCAGCAGTGCGGTGGGGGGCCTCTCCTACGAGCAGTACTTC,CASSAVGGLSYEQYF
.,TRBJ2-7,TRBV18,.,TGTGCCAGCTCTTTACAGGGAAACGAGCAGTACTTC,CASSLQGNEQYF
few,TRBJ1-2,TRBV19,.,TGTGCCAGTAGTTCCGTGGGGGTAGGCTACACCTTC,CASSSVGVGYTF
.,TRBJ1-2,TRBV9,.,TGTGCCAGCAGCCAAGGGGACATCCTTCCCCAATATGGCTACACCTTC,CASSQGDILPQYGYTF
.,TRBJ1-4,TRBV18,.,TGTGCCAGCTCACCCGGGGCGGGACATTCTGAAAAACTGTTTTTT,CASSPGAGHSEKLFF
.,TRBJ1-1,TRBV20-1,.,TGCAGTGCTAGTGGCGGCAACACTGAAGCTTTCTTT,CSASGGNTEAFF
once,TRBJ1-1,TRBV4-2,.,TGTGCCAGCAGCGGGGGGACCACTGAAGCTTTCTTT,CASSGGTTEAFF
once,TRBJ1-6,TRBV2,TRBD1,TGTGCCAGCAGAGGACAGGGAAATTCACCCCTCCACTTT,CASRGQGNSPLHF
.,TRBJ2-1,TRBV9,TRBD2,TGTGCCAGCAGCGTAGACCTTAGCGGGGGCCACAATGAGCAGTTCTTC,CASSVDLSGGHNEQFF